This is a list of T cell receptor beta chains from one sample in a study of identifying expanded T cells in peripheral blood. Sequencing used immunoSEQ multiplex PCR; TCRdb keeps in-frame clones, though not all of them. This table holds 55,000 to 80,000 clones, about four fifths found once. Sequenced input: blood. The origin of the receptors is a person between 18 and 70 years old in good health. The CDR3 runs from the conserved cysteine through the conserved F or W. A D gene is named only where the DNA matches it firmly. A row's size may be missing; if present it is once, few, many or a size class.

17	TRBD2	TRBV7-6	TRBJ2-3	once	TGTGCCAGCAGCCCTTTGGGACTAGCGGGAGGGTCCTACTACCAGTATTTT	CASSPLGLAGGSYYQYF
15	TRBD2	TRBV9	TRBJ2-3	.	TGTGCCAGCAGCGGGGCCCTAGCGGGTCGAGATACGCAGTATTTT	CASSGALAGRDTQYF
15	TRBD2	TRBV28	TRBJ2-7	.	TGTGCCAGCAGTCCGCTGGCGGGGGTCGCCTACGAGCAGTACTTC	CASSPLAGVAYEQYF
13	.	TRBV29-1	TRBJ2-3	few	TGCAGCGTGGGGCGGGGATCCACAGATACGCAGTATTTT	CSVGRGSTDTQYF
14	.	TRBV19	TRBJ1-1	.	TGTGCCAGTAGTTCAGGGCGCCGAAAGACTGAAGCTTTCTTT	CASSSGRRKTEAFF
11	.	TRBV29-1	TRBJ2-1	.	TGCAGCGTTCTAGTTTCTTATGAGCAGTTCTTC	CSVLVSYEQFF
13	.	TRBV6-5	TRBJ2-7	.	TGTGCCAGCAAGCTGTGGAGGGCCAACGAGCAGTACTTC	CASKLWRANEQYF
14	.	TRBV2	TRBJ1-1	.	TGTGCCAGCAGTGACGGAGAGATGAACACTGAAGCTTTCTTT	CASSDGEMNTEAFF
16	TRBD1	TRBV10-2	TRBJ2-1	.	TGCGCCAGCCTTAAGACAGGGGACCTCTCCTACAATGAGCAGTTCTTC	CASLKTGDLSYNEQFF
12	TRBD1	TRBV7-9	TRBJ1-2	.	TGTGCCAGCGGGGACAGGGTTGGCGGCTACACCTTC	CASGDRVGGYTF
16	.	TRBV19	TRBJ2-3	many	TGTGCCAGTAGTATAGGGCTAGCGTTGAGCACAGATACGCAGTATTTT	CASSIGLALSTDTQYF
16	TRBD2	TRBV4-1	TRBJ2-5	.	TGCGCCAGCAGCCACGGCGGACTAGCGAATAAAGAGACCCAGTACTTC	CASSHGGLANKETQYF
14	.	TRBV18	TRBJ1-1	.	TGTGCCAGCTCACCCTTAGAGGGGAACACTGAAGCTTTCTTT	CASSPLEGNTEAFF
15	.	TRBV27	TRBJ2-6	.	TGTGCCAGCAGGGCCACAGTCTCTGGGGCCAACGTCCTGACTTTC	CASRATVSGANVLTF
15	TRBD2	TRBV4-3	TRBJ2-7	.	TGCGCCAGCAGCCGACTGACTAGCGCGTACTACGAGCAGTACTTC	CASSRLTSAYYEQYF
11	.	TRBV7-2	TRBJ1-1	.	TGTGCCAGCAGCGACCGGCGGGGAGCTTTCTTT	CASSDRRGAFF
13	.	TRBV13	TRBJ2-1	.	TGTGCCAGCAGCTCCCTGGACATAAATGAGCAGTTCTTC	CASSSLDINEQFF
17	TRBD2	TRBV28	TRBJ2-1	.	TGTGCCAGCAATGGCGGGAGGGCTCTAACAATTTACAATGAGCAGTTCTTC	CASNGGRALTIYNEQFF
12	TRBD1	TRBV2	TRBJ1-1	.	TGTGCCAGCGGAATGACAGGGGCTGAAGCTTTCTTT	CASGMTGAEAFF
14	TRBD2	TRBV29-1	TRBJ2-2	.	TGCAGCGTACTGGGACTAGCTAACACCGGGGAGCTGTTTTTT	CSVLGLANTGELFF
16	.	TRBV21-1	TRBJ1-5	.	TGTGCCAGCAGCAAAGATGCCGGTAGGGAAGATCAGCCCCAGCATTTT	CASSKDAGREDQPQHF
13	.	TRBV27	TRBJ1-5	.	TGTGCCAGCAGTTTATCTGGGAATCAGCCCCAGCATTTT	CASSLSGNQPQHF
14	.	TRBV18	TRBJ1-3	.	TGTGCCAGCTCACCCGGGGGTCTTGGAAACACCATATATTTT	CASSPGGLGNTIYF
12	.	TRBV30	TRBJ1-1	.	TGTGCCTGGAGTCCGCGAGGGGGGCAAGCTTTCTTT	CAWSPRGGQAFF
15	.	TRBV27	TRBJ2-2	.	TGTGCCAGCAGTAGTCGCAGGGTAAACACCGGGGAGCTGTTTTTT	CASSSRRVNTGELFF
13	TRBD1	TRBV18	TRBJ1-2	.	TGTGCCAGCTCCCAGGGGACAGGGGAAGGCTACACCTTC	CASSQGTGEGYTF
15	TRBD2	TRBV9	TRBJ2-1	once	TGTGCCAGCAGCCCCGGGAGGACCTCCTACAATGAGCAGTTCTTC	CASSPGRTSYNEQFF
18	TRBD2	TRBV2	TRBJ2-1	once	TGTGCCAGCAGATCGGCTAGCGGGGGGACAAGCTCCTACAATGAGCAGTTCTTC	CASRSASGGTSSYNEQFF
14	.	TRBV5-1	TRBJ2-7	.	TGCGCCAGCAGCTTGGTCCCCAGCTCCTACGAGCAGTACTTC	CASSLVPSSYEQYF
15	TRBD1	TRBV11-3	TRBJ1-4	.	TGTGCCAGCAGCCAGCACAGGGGAACTAATGAAAAACTGTTTTTT	CASSQHRGTNEKLFF